The 5 T cell receptor beta chains reported below all come from one sample, sequenced in a study of T cell responses to AZD1222 COVID-19 vaccine. Sequencing used immunoSEQ multiplex PCR; TCRdb keeps in-frame clones, though not all of them. The profile shows about 93,000 clones, roughly 91% of them singletons. The sample here was peripheral blood, taken on day 0 of MenACWY control vaccination. These receptors were collected from an adult in good health.

The chain couples TRBV4-3 to TRBJ1-2; D call uncertain. V shed 0 bases and J shed 6 bases, with 11 bases lying between them. CDR1 and CDR2 (germline): LGHNA, YSLEER. CDR3 length equals 14 residues. Written as DNA, the CDR3 is TGCGCCAGCAGCCAAGATCGGGCTTCCAATGGCTACACCTTC. Its protein is CASSQDRASNGYTF.

The gene calls are TRBV13 and TRBJ2-7; the match to TRBD1 covers 10 bases. Germline V gene lookup returns CDR1 PRHDT and CDR2 FYEKMQ (reference sequence). This CDR3 has 14 amino acids. J gave up 4 bases and V 5 bases, and 5 bases lay outside the gene matches. The CDR3 sequence is CASSQTGGLYEQYF. The CDR3 DNA is TGTGCCAGCAGCCAGACAGGGGGCTTGTACGAGCAGTACTTC.

This clone was observed once. V is TRBV5-1 and J is TRBJ2-7; no clear D gene. The CDR3 loop spans 14 amino acids. Between the trimmed V and J ends, which lost 0 bases and 7 bases, there was a span of 14 bases. Germline assignment: CDR1 SGHRS and CDR2 YFSETQ. For the CDR3, the DNA is TGCGCCAGCAGCTTGGAACACCGCGCAAGGGAGCAGTACTTC. Translating it yields CASSLEHRAREQYF.

This clone has only one observation. The V and J genes are TRBV10-3 and TRBJ1-4; tentatively, D is TRBD1 (5 bases). V was pared by 4 bases and J by 7 bases, with 10 bases between. Germline V gene data show CDR1 as ENHRY and CDR2 as SYGVKD. The CDR3 extends over 13 amino acids. The DNA of the CDR3 is TGTGCCATCAGTGTGGGGGATAGTGAAAAACTGTTTTTT. It translates to CAISVGDSEKLFF.

The chain joins TRBV7-8 to TRBJ2-3; 11 bases fit TRBD2. The trim removed 5 bases at V and 0 bases at J, leaving 10 bases unmatched. The CDR3 is 18 amino acids. CDR1 and CDR2 from the germline V gene are SGHVS and FQNEAQ. The DNA of the CDR3 is TGTGCCAGCAGCCGATTCGCCACTAGCGGGAGTAGCACAGATACGCAGTATTTT. Its translation is CASSRFATSGSSTDTQYF.